Listed below are T cell receptor beta chains from one sample, sequenced in a study of tumor-infiltrating lymphocytes in primary liver carcinoma. TCRdb re-called the multiplex PCR reads with MiXCR, one entry per CDR3 protein. This table has fewer than 75,000 distinct CDR3 sequences, about two thirds appearing once. Sequencing used liver tumor tissue from sampling region 4. These receptor sequences come from a man in his forties with primary liver carcinoma and hepatitis B virus infection. The CDR3 runs from the conserved cysteine through the conserved F or W. A D gene is named only where the DNA matches it firmly. For some rows the clone size is stated as once, few or many, or as a class when expanded; others skip it.

j_call: TRBJ1-2; d_call: .; clone_size: many; v_call: TRBV11-2; cdr3_aa: CASSSAGGSGYTF; cdr3_nt: TGTGCCAGCAGCTCCGCCGGGGGCTCCGGCTACACCTTC
j_call: TRBJ2-1; d_call: TRBD2; clone_size: many; v_call: TRBV6-1; cdr3_aa: CASSEGLAAYNEQFF; cdr3_nt: TGTGCCAGCAGTGAAGGACTAGCGGCATACAATGAGCAGTTCTTC
j_call: TRBJ2-7; d_call: TRBD2; clone_size: .; v_call: TRBV4-1; cdr3_aa: CASSQELAGEYKQYF; cdr3_nt: TGCGCCAGTAGCCAAGAACTAGCGGGAGAATACAAGCAGTACTTC
j_call: TRBJ1-4; d_call: TRBD1; clone_size: .; v_call: TRBV28; cdr3_aa: CASSLRTGDEKQFF; cdr3_nt: TGTGCCAGCAGTCTCCGGACAGGGGATGAAAAACAGTTTTTT
j_call: TRBJ2-5; d_call: .; clone_size: .; v_call: TRBV28; cdr3_aa: CASKDYRETHYF; cdr3_nt: TGTGCCAGCAAGGATTATAGAGAGACCCATTACTTC
j_call: TRBJ2-1; d_call: TRBD2; clone_size: .; v_call: TRBV4-2; cdr3_aa: CASNQELAGAYEQFF; cdr3_nt: TGTGCCAGCAACCAAGAACTAGCGGGAGCTTATGAGCAGTTCTTT
j_call: TRBJ2-5; d_call: .; clone_size: many; v_call: TRBV5-4; cdr3_aa: CASSFSSRTQYF; cdr3_nt: TGTGCCAGCAGCTTCTCGTCCCGGACCCAGTACTTC
j_call: TRBJ1-1; d_call: .; clone_size: .; v_call: TRBV5-6; cdr3_aa: CASSLRGLNTEALF; cdr3_nt: TGTGCCAGCAGCTTGCGGGGATTGAACACTGAAGCTCTCTTT
j_call: TRBJ2-4; d_call: .; clone_size: .; v_call: TRBV4-1; cdr3_aa: CASSQPSSLIAKNIKYF; cdr3_nt: TGCGCCAGCAGTCAACCGAGTTCTCTCATAGCCAAAAACATTAAGTACTTC
j_call: TRBJ1-2; d_call: .; clone_size: few; v_call: TRBV6-6; cdr3_aa: CAGKAGVDHGYTF; cdr3_nt: TGTGCCGGCAAGGCAGGGGTGGACCATGGCTACACCTTC
j_call: TRBJ1-5; d_call: .; clone_size: .; v_call: TRBV4-3; cdr3_aa: CASSQSREQPHHF; cdr3_nt: TGCGCCAGCAGCCAGTCCAGGGAACAGCCCCATCATTTT
j_call: TRBJ1-5; d_call: .; clone_size: .; v_call: TRBV12-3/TRBV12-4; cdr3_aa: CASSFGQGSSQLQHF; cdr3_nt: TGTGCCAGCAGTTTTGGGCAAGGGAGCAGTCAGCTCCAGCATTTT
j_call: TRBJ2-1; d_call: .; clone_size: .; v_call: TRBV29-1; cdr3_aa: CSGGVSGSYNEQFF; cdr3_nt: TGCAGCGGGGGGGTGAGCGGCTCCTACAATGAGCAGTTCTTC
j_call: TRBJ1-1; d_call: .; clone_size: many; v_call: TRBV29-1; cdr3_aa: CSGKRGQLNTEAFF; cdr3_nt: TGCAGCGGAAAACGGGGGCAGCTGAACACTGAAGCTTTCTTT
j_call: TRBJ2-5; d_call: TRBD2; clone_size: .; v_call: TRBV5-4; cdr3_aa: CASRNGGRGEETQYF; cdr3_nt: TGTGCCAGCCGAAACGGGGGGAGGGGCGAAGAGACCCAGTACTTC
j_call: TRBJ2-3; d_call: TRBD1; clone_size: .; v_call: TRBV19; cdr3_aa: CARGKGQGDQPQYF; cdr3_nt: TGTGCCAGGGGTAAAGGACAGGGGGATCAGCCCCAGTATTTT
j_call: TRBJ2-3; d_call: .; clone_size: many; v_call: TRBV29-1; cdr3_aa: CSAGKTDTQYF; cdr3_nt: TGCAGCGCGGGAAAGACAGATACGCAGTATTTT
j_call: TRBJ2-3; d_call: TRBD2; clone_size: .; v_call: TRBV11-2; cdr3_aa: CAGSPVLAGTGDTQYF; cdr3_nt: TGTGCCGGCTCTCCGGTGCTAGCGGGAACCGGGGATACTCAGTATTTT
j_call: TRBJ1-5; d_call: TRBD1; clone_size: few; v_call: TRBV6-1; cdr3_aa: CASSPSQGKQLQHF; cdr3_nt: TGTGCCAGCAGCCCCTCACAGGGGAAGCAGCTCCAGCATTTT
j_call: TRBJ1-4; d_call: .; clone_size: .; v_call: TRBV29-1; cdr3_aa: CSSGSGPTNEKLFF; cdr3_nt: TGCAGCAGCGGCTCAGGACCAACTAATGAAAAACTGTTTTTT
j_call: TRBJ2-2; d_call: TRBD1; clone_size: many; v_call: TRBV29-1; cdr3_aa: CSVGTGPNTGELFF; cdr3_nt: TGCAGCGTTGGGACAGGGCCAAACACCGGGGAGCTGTTTTTT
j_call: TRBJ2-6; d_call: .; clone_size: few; v_call: TRBV11-2; cdr3_aa: CASGLSSGIGANVLTF; cdr3_nt: TGCGCCAGCGGCTTATCGTCAGGGATTGGGGCCAACGTCCTGACTTTC
j_call: TRBJ2-7; d_call: .; clone_size: .; v_call: TRBV12-3/TRBV12-4; cdr3_aa: CASSLAAGGYSYEQYF; cdr3_nt: TGTGCCAGCAGTCTAGCCGCGGGTGGTTACTCCTACGAGCAGTACTTC
j_call: TRBJ1-2; d_call: TRBD1; clone_size: many; v_call: TRBV29-1; cdr3_aa: CSVENTGGGYTF; cdr3_nt: TGCAGCGTTGAAAATACAGGGGGAGGCTACACCTTC
j_call: TRBJ2-5; d_call: TRBD2; clone_size: many; v_call: TRBV11-2; cdr3_aa: CASQTPGGGKETQYF; cdr3_nt: TGTGCCAGCCAAACTCCTGGCGGGGGGAAAGAGACCCAGTACTTC
j_call: TRBJ2-2; d_call: .; clone_size: once; v_call: TRBV29-1; cdr3_aa: CSVPRSGGTGEHFF; cdr3_nt: TGCAGCGTTCCACGTAGCGGAGGGACCGGGGAGCACTTTTTT
j_call: TRBJ1-6; d_call: .; clone_size: .; v_call: TRBV12-3/TRBV12-4; cdr3_aa: CASSLKSPPLHF; cdr3_nt: TGTGCCAGCAGTTTAAAGAGTCCACCCCTCCACTTC
j_call: TRBJ1-2; d_call: TRBD1; clone_size: many; v_call: TRBV6-1; cdr3_aa: CASSFGETGIGYTF; cdr3_nt: TGTGCCAGCAGTTTTGGGGAGACAGGGATCGGCTACACCTTC
j_call: TRBJ2-2; d_call: .; clone_size: .; v_call: TRBV10-3; cdr3_aa: CAIITYEQENTGELFF; cdr3_nt: TGTGCCATCATAACCTACGAACAGGAGAACACCGGGGAGCTGTTTTTT
j_call: TRBJ2-7; d_call: .; clone_size: many; v_call: TRBV4-3; cdr3_aa: CASSQDLTGSYEQYF; cdr3_nt: TGCGCCAGCAGCCAAGACCTGACAGGCTCCTACGAGCAGTACTTC
j_call: TRBJ2-7; d_call: .; clone_size: .; v_call: TRBV29-1; cdr3_aa: CSAEDPGGNSYEQYF; cdr3_nt: TGCAGTGCTGAAGATCCAGGAGGGAACTCCTACGAGCAGTACTTC
j_call: TRBJ1-5; d_call: .; clone_size: .; v_call: TRBV6-1; cdr3_aa: CASSVTEAFNQPQHF; cdr3_nt: TGTGCCAGTAGTGTCACAGAGGCCTTCAATCAGCCCCAGCATTTT
j_call: TRBJ2-6; d_call: .; clone_size: .; v_call: TRBV10-3; cdr3_aa: CATRGEIGANVLTF; cdr3_nt: TGTGCCACTCGTGGGGAAATTGGGGCTAACGTCCTGACTTTC
j_call: TRBJ2-1; d_call: .; clone_size: .; v_call: TRBV6-1; cdr3_aa: CADSEVGGAFF; cdr3_nt: TGTGCCGACAGTGAAGTGGGGGGGGCGTTCTTC
j_call: TRBJ2-1; d_call: TRBD2; clone_size: .; v_call: TRBV10-3; cdr3_aa: CVISRLAGGRSPYNEQFF; cdr3_nt: TGTGTCATCAGCCGACTAGCGGGTGGACGCAGTCCCTACAATGAGCAGTTCTTC
j_call: TRBJ1-1; d_call: .; clone_size: many; v_call: TRBV9; cdr3_aa: CASSRGDGTEAFF; cdr3_nt: TGTGCCAGCAGCCGGGGTGACGGAACTGAAGCTTTCTTT
j_call: TRBJ2-2; d_call: TRBD2; clone_size: .; v_call: TRBV6-1; cdr3_aa: CASSGPGLAGTGEMFF; cdr3_nt: TGTGCCAGCAGTGGTCCCGGACTAGCGGGGACCGGGGAGATGTTTTTT
j_call: TRBJ2-3; d_call: .; clone_size: .; v_call: TRBV6-2/TRBV6-3; cdr3_aa: CASWSGANTQYF; cdr3_nt: TGTGCCAGCTGGAGTGGTGCAAATACGCAGTATTTT
j_call: TRBJ1-2; d_call: TRBD1; clone_size: .; v_call: TRBV4-2; cdr3_aa: CASNQEAGGGSGYTF; cdr3_nt: TGTGCCAGCAACCAAGAGGCAGGGGGCGGATCTGGCTACACCTTT
j_call: TRBJ2-1; d_call: TRBD2; clone_size: .; v_call: TRBV11-2; cdr3_aa: CASSPLREGLGEQFF; cdr3_nt: TGTGCCAGCAGCCCCCTGCGGGAGGGATTAGGCGAGCAGTTCTTC
j_call: TRBJ1-1; d_call: .; clone_size: few; v_call: TRBV10-3; cdr3_aa: CAIKAGENIEAFF; cdr3_nt: TGTGCCATCAAGGCAGGGGAGAACATTGAAGCTTTCTTC
j_call: TRBJ2-2; d_call: TRBD2; clone_size: .; v_call: TRBV7-3; cdr3_aa: CASRQAGTNTGELFF; cdr3_nt: TGTGCCAGCAGACAAGCGGGGACGAACACCGGGGAGCTGTTTTTT